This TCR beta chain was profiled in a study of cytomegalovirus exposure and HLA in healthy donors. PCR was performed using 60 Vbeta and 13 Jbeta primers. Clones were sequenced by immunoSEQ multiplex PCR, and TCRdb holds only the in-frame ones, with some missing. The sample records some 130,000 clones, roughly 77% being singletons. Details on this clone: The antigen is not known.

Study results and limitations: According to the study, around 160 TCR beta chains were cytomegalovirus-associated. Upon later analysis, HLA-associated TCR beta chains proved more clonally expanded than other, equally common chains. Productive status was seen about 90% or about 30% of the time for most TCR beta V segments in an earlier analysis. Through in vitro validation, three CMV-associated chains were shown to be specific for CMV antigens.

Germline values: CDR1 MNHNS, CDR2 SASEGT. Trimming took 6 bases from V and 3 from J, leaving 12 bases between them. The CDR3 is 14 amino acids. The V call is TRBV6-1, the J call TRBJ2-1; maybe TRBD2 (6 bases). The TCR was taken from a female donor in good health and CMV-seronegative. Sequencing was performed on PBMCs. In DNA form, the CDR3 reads TGTGCCAGCAGACGACTAGAGGGCTACAATGAGCAGTTCTTC. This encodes CASRRLEGYNEQFF.